Following are 25 T cell receptor beta chains from one sample sequenced in a study of blood T cell repertoires in COVID-19. The assay was immunoSEQ multiplex PCR, and TCRdb's table has in-frame clones only and misses some. The repertoire holds some 73,000 clones, with 80% to 85% as singletons. Sequenced input: peripheral blood. Receptors originate from a human donor in a cohort sampled during active COVID-19.

In this sample, this clone turned up a few times. The chain uses TRBV10-3 and TRBJ2-3, with TRBD2 matching 12 bases. The CDR3 contains 16 residues. The V gene's germline CDR1 is ENHRY and CDR2 SYGVKD. V shed 3 bases, J shed 1 base, and the junction held 2 bases outside the gene matches. The chain's CDR3 is CAISETSGGRTDTQYF. The CDR3 DNA reads TGTGCCATCAGTGAAACTAGCGGGGGGCGCACAGATACGCAGTATTTT.

V gene TRBV11-2 combines with J gene TRBJ1-2; D uncertain. This CDR3 region has 15 residues. Trimming removed 1 base from V and 4 bases from J, with 13 bases in between. Looked up from germline, CDR1 is SGHAT and CDR2 is FQNNGV. The CDR3 DNA reads as TGTGCCAGCAGCTTAGGACGGAGTAACGGCTATGGCTACACCTTC. The encoded protein is CASSLGRSNGYGYTF.

V is TRBV7-9 and J is TRBJ2-1, with D unresolved. Germline V gene lookup returns CDR1 SEHNR and CDR2 FQNEAQ (reference sequence). The germline V and J ends were trimmed by 3 bases and 6 bases, with 15 bases remaining between them. There are 15 residues in the CDR3. DNA for the CDR3: TGTGCCAGCAGCTTCTTCGGAGTCCAGACCAATGAGCAGTTCTTC. It translates to CASSFFGVQTNEQFF.

The rearrangement links TRBV11-2 to TRBJ2-3; 8 bases fit TRBD2. CDR3 size: 16 residues. CDR1 and CDR2 from the germline V gene are SGHAT and FQNNGV. The junction had 2 bases not matched to a gene; V was cut back by 0 bases and J by 0 bases. CDR3 sequence reads: CASSLERGASTDTQYF. The CDR3 bases are TGTGCCAGCAGCTTAGAGCGGGGGGCCAGCACAGATACGCAGTATTTT. Based on the CDR3 plus reference TRBV11-2 and TRBJ2-3, the full variable domain is EAGVAQSPRYKIIEKRQSVAFWCNPISGHATLYWYQQILGQGPKLLIQFQNNGVVDDSQLPKDRFSAERLKGVDSTLKIQPAKLEDSAVYLCASSLERGASTDTQYFGPGTRLTVL.

The V gene is TRBV12-3 or TRBV12-4, the J gene TRBJ2-7, with a possible D match to TRBD2 (6 bases). The CDR3 has 12 amino acids. Deletions cut 6 bases from V and 2 bases from J, with 8 bases between. The CDR3 sequence is CASRGGTYEQYF. As DNA, the CDR3 is TGTGCCAGCAGGGGGGGAACCTACGAGCAGTACTTC.

V usage is TRBV15 and J usage is TRBJ1-4; 8 bases are shared with TRBD1. Unmatched junction bases numbered 6, after V lost 4 bases and J lost 5 bases. Germline assignment: CDR1 LNHNV and CDR2 YYDKDF (reference sequence). CDR3 length: 15 amino acids. The DNA of the CDR3 is TGTGCCACCAGCATCCAAAACAGGGGGAATGAAAAACTGTTTTTT. The encoded protein is CATSIQNRGNEKLFF. Filled out from reference TRBV15 and TRBJ1-4, the complete variable domain reads DAMVIQNPRYQVTQFGKPVTLSCSQTLNHNVMYWYQQKSSQAPKLLFHYYDKDFNNEADTPDNFQSRRPNTSFCFLDIRSPGLGDTAMYLCATSIQNRGNEKLFFGSGTQLSVL.

This chain connects TRBV5-6 to TRBJ1-5; D is undetermined. The CDR3 is 16 amino acids. V was clipped by 0 bases and J by 0 bases, with 10 bases between them. Germline CDR1 and CDR2: SGHDT and YYEEEE. The CDR3 sequence is CASSLAGVHSNQPQHF. For the CDR3, the DNA is TGTGCCAGCAGCTTGGCAGGCGTTCATAGCAATCAGCCCCAGCATTTT.

The rearrangement joins TRBV5-1 to TRBJ1-6; D not resolved. Germline values: CDR1 SGHRS, CDR2 YFSETQ. The CDR3 length is 13 residues. V dropped 1 base and J dropped 5 bases, with 4 bases sitting between them. The CDR3 nucleotides read TGCGCCAGCAGCTTGTCGGATAATTCACCCCTCCACTTT. It codes for CASSLSDNSPLHF.

The rearrangement uses TRBV4-1 and TRBJ1-5; D remains unclear. V dropped 2 bases and J dropped 6 bases, with 8 bases sitting between them. CDR1 and CDR2 from the germline V gene are MGHRA and YSYEKL. This CDR3 is 13 amino acids long. The CDR3 loop is CASSQPGFQPQHF. CDR3 DNA: TGCGCCAGCAGCCAACCCGGGTTTCAGCCCCAGCATTTT.

This clone has just one count. J is TRBJ1-5 and V is TRBV24-1, with D perhaps matching TRBD1 (5 bases). The V and J ends lost 4 bases and 3 bases respectively, with 9 bases between them. The length of the CDR3 is 14 residues. The germline V gene has CDR1 KGHDR and CDR2 SFDVKD. The CDR3 is CATSEAGNNQPQHF. In nucleotides, the CDR3 is TGTGCCACCAGTGAGGCAGGGAACAATCAGCCCCAGCATTTT.

This chain connects TRBV5-1 to TRBJ2-1; 10 bases are a match to TRBD2. Per the germline V gene, CDR1 is SGHRS and CDR2 is YFSETQ. The CDR3 is 15 amino acids. V was clipped by 3 bases and J by 4 bases; unmatched bases: 4. CDR3 DNA sequence: TGCGCCAGCAGCTCACTAGCGGGGAAGTACAATGAGCAGTTCTTC. This translates into CASSSLAGKYNEQFF.

The chain has TRBV6-2 or TRBV6-3 and TRBJ1-1, with a weak D call TRBD1 (6 bases). Germline loops: CDR1 MNHEY, CDR2 SVGEGT. This CDR3 is 15 amino acids long. The ends were cut back, 0 bases at V and 1 base at J, with 9 bases in the middle. CDR3 region: CASSYSRTANTEAFF. CDR3 nucleotide sequence: TGTGCCAGCAGTTACTCCAGGACAGCGAACACTGAAGCTTTCTTT.

V and J are TRBV28 and TRBJ2-3; TRBD1 might be the D (6 bases). The CDR3 spans 14 residues. Per germline, CDR1 MDHEN and CDR2 SYDVKM. V dropped 7 bases and J dropped 2 bases, with 13 bases sitting between them. CDR3 amino acids: CASTLRGSTDTQYF. The CDR3 DNA sequence: TGTGCCAGCACCCTGAGGGGGTCCACAGATACGCAGTATTTT.

This chain uses TRBV11-3 with TRBJ2-7; D is possibly TRBD2 (6 bases). V was cut by 3 bases and J by 0 bases, with 12 bases left in between. The CDR3 is 15 residues long. Germline V gene data show CDR1 as SGHNT and CDR2 as YENEEA. CDR3: CASSLGGSSSYEQYF. DNA of the CDR3: TGTGCCAGCAGCTTGGGAGGTTCGAGCTCCTACGAGCAGTACTTC.

The chain is built from TRBV18 and TRBJ1-6; D not resolved. Germline V CDR1 and CDR2: KGHSH, LQKENI. Trimming left V 1 base short and J 3 bases short, with 7 bases between. This CDR3 has 15 amino acids. Here the CDR3 DNA reads TGTGCCAGCTCACCACGTAACGGCTATAATTCACCCCTCCACTTT. Translated, it gives CASSPRNGYNSPLHF.

The V call is TRBV18, the J call TRBJ2-7; weak D call: TRBD1 (6 bases). CDR1 and CDR2 (germline): KGHSH, LQKENI. V was cut by 1 base and J by 3 bases, with 10 bases left in between. The CDR3 loop spans 14 amino acids. This CDR3 reads CASSPRADSYEQYF. DNA of the CDR3: TGTGCCAGCTCACCACGTGCGGACAGCTACGAGCAGTACTTC.

This chain uses TRBV29-1 with TRBJ1-1, with 7 positions matching TRBD1. The CDR3 length is 13 residues. The germline CDR1 and CDR2 sequences are SQVTM and ANQGSEA. V lost 3 bases and J lost 1; bases outside the gene matches: 2. The CDR3 reads CSVERQGNTEAFF. The CDR3 coding sequence is TGCAGCGTTGAGAGACAGGGGAACACTGAAGCTTTCTTT.

The V call is TRBV5-1, the J call TRBJ1-1; D is perhaps TRBD1 (6 bases). V dropped 2 bases and J dropped 2 bases, with 13 bases sitting between them. Per germline, CDR1 SGHRS and CDR2 YFSETQ. The CDR3 loop spans 15 amino acids. DNA of the CDR3: TGCGCCAGCAGCTTTCTCGGGACACCAAACACTGAAGCTTTCTTT. Encoded protein: CASSFLGTPNTEAFF.

The chain recombines TRBV7-2 with TRBJ1-1; tentative D call: TRBD1 (5 bases). The CDR3 has 13 residues. Germline V lookup: CDR1 SGHTA, CDR2 FQGNSA. Trimming took off 5 bases at V and 5 bases at J, with 12 bases between the two ends. The CDR3: CASSVSGGTEAFF. The CDR3 nucleotides read TGTGCCAGCAGCGTTTCTGGGGGGACTGAAGCTTTCTTT.

The chain employs TRBV5-1 and TRBJ2-3, with 10 bases identical to TRBD2. Germline-derived CDR1 and CDR2 are SGHRS and YFSETQ. After removal of 5 bases from V and 0 bases from J, the junction contained 9 bases not matched to a gene. The CDR3 is 17 amino acids. CDR3 coding DNA: TGCGCCAGCAGGAGGCAGCGGGGGGGCCGAAGCACAGATACGCAGTATTTT. Protein sequence: CASRRQRGGRSTDTQYF. Supplemented by reference TRBV5-1 and TRBJ2-3, the full variable domain reads KAGVTQTPRYLIKTRGQQVTLSCSPISGHRSVSWYQQTPGQGLQFLFEYFSETQRNKGNFPGRFSGRQFSNSRSEMNVSTLELGDSALYLCASRRQRGGRSTDTQYFGPGTRLTVL.

The V gene is TRBV5-5, the J gene TRBJ2-1, with 13 bases matching TRBD2. The germline CDR1 and CDR2 sequences are SGHKS and YYEKEE (reference sequence). The J segment lost 7 bases and the V segment lost 0 bases, leaving 7 bases of the junction unmatched. This CDR3 comprises 17 residues. The CDR3 nucleotides are TGTGCCAGCAGCTTGGGAACTAGCGGGGGGGCTCGAAATGAGCAGTTCTTC. Residues: CASSLGTSGGARNEQFF.

The genes are TRBV5-1 and TRBJ2-2, with a tentative D call TRBD1 (6 bases). V lost 4 bases and J lost 3, with 13 bases in between. The CDR3 spans 15 residues. CDR1 SGHRS and CDR2 YFSETQ come from the germline V gene. The CDR3 region has the DNA TGCGCCAGCAGCAGACGACAGGATTACACCGGGGAGCTGTTTTTT. This codes for CASSRRQDYTGELFF.

J is TRBJ1-4 and V is TRBV7-9; 9 nucleotides line up with TRBD1. V dropped 6 bases and J dropped 3; count of bases not matched to a gene: 5. Germline-derived CDR1 and CDR2 are SEHNR and FQNEAQ (reference sequence). The CDR3 is 15 residues long. In DNA form, the CDR3 reads TGTGCCAGCAGGAAAACAGGGGGCCCTAATGAAAAACTGTTTTTT. This translates into CASRKTGGPNEKLFF. The whole variable domain, filled in from reference TRBV7-9 and TRBJ1-4, reads DTGVSQNPRHKITKRGQNVTFRCDPISEHNRLYWYRQTLGQGPEFLTYFQNEAQLEKSRLLSDRFSAERPKGSFSTLEIQRTEQGDSAMYLCASRKTGGPNEKLFFGSGTQLSVL.

This chain links TRBV12-3 or TRBV12-4 with TRBJ2-7; maybe TRBD2 (5 bases). The V and J ends lost 8 bases and 6 bases respectively, with 17 bases between them. This CDR3 region has 13 residues. The CDR3 sequence: CASRGNYFSEQYF. The CDR3 coding sequence is TGTGCCAGCCGAGGGAATTATTTCTCCGAGCAGTACTTC.

This chain uses TRBV5-1 with TRBJ2-7; TRBD1 is a possible D gene (6 bases). Trimming removed 1 base from V and 5 bases from J, with 19 bases in between. Germline values: CDR1 SGHRS, CDR2 YFSETQ. The CDR3 is 16 amino acids. The CDR3 loop is CASSLIPGQGNDEQYF. The CDR3, as DNA: TGCGCCAGCAGCTTGATTCCGGGGCAGGGGAATGACGAGCAGTACTTC.